The 26 T cell receptor beta chains reported below all come from one sample, sequenced in a study of blood T cell repertoires in COVID-19 (dated by TCRdb to 2018 to 2021). The receptor library was made with the immunoSEQ multiplex PCR assay. TCRdb re-hosts the immuneACCESS table, in-frame sequences only. Its copies lack some clones; in the studies checked, an unresolved V gene accounts for under half of them, and the cause for the rest is not known. In this sample the table shows about 380,000 clones, over 75% of which occur a single time. The ten biggest clones cover 1.3% of the sample. Material: PBMCs or T cells enriched from blood (not recorded which). Every receptor here comes from a man aged 25 to 45 who had recovered from COVID-19.

This chain joins TRBV12-3 or TRBV12-4 and TRBJ2-7; no firm D call. Trimming took off 3 bases at V and 5 bases at J, with 5 bases between the two ends. The CDR3 runs to 11 residues. The CDR3 here is CASSFYDEQYF. CDR3 in DNA: TGTGCCAGCAGTTTTTATGACGAGCAGTACTTC.

V gene TRBV5-1 combines with J gene TRBJ1-2, with TRBD1 identical over 7 bases. CDR3 length equals 13 residues. Looked up from germline, CDR1 is SGHRS and CDR2 is YFSETQ. V dropped 3 bases and J dropped 8; count of bases not matched to a gene: 7. CDR3 nucleotides: TGCGCCAGCAGCTCCCAAGGACAGGACGGCTACACCTTC. Translated: CASSSQGQDGYTF. Complete variable domain (other parts from reference TRBV5-1 and TRBJ1-2): KAGVTQTPRYLIKTRGQQVTLSCSPISGHRSVSWYQQTPGQGLQFLFEYFSETQRNKGNFPGRFSGRQFSNSRSEMNVSTLELGDSALYLCASSSQGQDGYTFGSGTRLTVV.

V usage is TRBV23-1 and J usage is TRBJ1-6; D might be TRBD1 (6 bases). TRBV23-1 is designated an ORF whose function remains uncertain. The CDR3 consists of 16 residues. The V gene lost 5 bases and the J gene lost 4 bases, with 15 bases spanning the gap. The CDR3 loop reads CASSAVNRDYNSPLHF. The CDR3 nucleotides are TGCGCCAGCAGTGCAGTGAACAGGGATTATAATTCACCCCTCCACTTT.

This chain joins TRBV18 and TRBJ1-2; weak D call: TRBD1 (6 bases). CDR1 is KGHSH and CDR2 is LQKENI in the germline V gene. The CDR3 is made up of 14 amino acids. V was pared by 3 bases and J by 5 bases, with 13 bases between. The CDR3 is CASSPSRDTYGYTF. The CDR3 DNA sequence: TGTGCCAGCTCACCCTCCCGGGACACGTATGGCTACACCTTC.

This clone was counted between two and nine times. This chain uses TRBV7-9 with TRBJ1-2, with 7 bases identical to TRBD1. V lost 5 bases to trimming and J lost 0 bases; unmatched junction nucleotides: 6. This CDR3 region has 15 residues. Germline assignment: CDR1 SEHNR and CDR2 FQNEAQ (reference sequence). The CDR3 region is CASSTDRVANYGYTF. The CDR3 DNA reads TGTGCCAGCAGCACCGACAGGGTGGCTAACTATGGCTACACCTTC.

This clone was seen repeatedly, ten times or more. The genes are TRBV5-1 and TRBJ1-1, with D possibly being TRBD1 (5 bases). The V and J ends lost 0 bases and 2 bases respectively, with 11 bases between them. CDR3 length: 15 amino acids. Looked up from germline, CDR1 is SGHRS and CDR2 is YFSETQ. The CDR3 region has the DNA TGCGCCAGCAGCTTGGACCTAGGACACAACACTGAAGCTTTCTTT. Amino acid sequence: CASSLDLGHNTEAFF.

The genes are TRBV5-1 and TRBJ2-7; the D is unclear. V dropped 1 base and J dropped 5 bases, with 10 bases sitting between them. Germline V gives CDR1 SGHRS, CDR2 YFSETQ. The CDR3 loop spans 13 amino acids. The CDR3 DNA sequence: TGCGCCAGCAGCTTGATACAGAACCACGAGCAGTACTTC. Protein: CASSLIQNHEQYF.

The chain is built from TRBV4-1 and TRBJ1-1, with D possibly TRBD1 on 6 matching bases. Trimming removed 3 bases from V and 8 bases from J, with 13 bases in between. Germline CDR1 is MGHRA and CDR2 is YSYEKL. The CDR3 totals 13 residues. The CDR3 spells CASSHPLGTEAFF. The CDR3 nucleotides read TGCGCCAGCAGCCACCCCTTAGGGACAGAAGCTTTCTTT.

The genes are TRBV2 and TRBJ1-1, with a possible D match to TRBD1 (6 bases). The CDR3 has 15 residues. The germline V gene has CDR1 SNHLY and CDR2 FYNNEI. Trimming removed 1 base at V and 1 base at J, with 10 bases between. The CDR3 sequence: CASSEGQGWNTEAFF. The CDR3 DNA reads as TGTGCCAGCAGTGAAGGGCAGGGGTGGAACACTGAAGCTTTCTTT.

The J gene is TRBJ2-3, the V gene TRBV7-3, with 8 bases that match TRBD2. After removal of 3 bases from V and 0 bases from J, the junction contained 8 bases not matched to a gene. This CDR3 is built from 17 residues. CDR1 and CDR2 (germline): SGHTA, FQGTGA. CDR3 in amino acids: CASSLLGAGGSTDTQYF. The CDR3 DNA follows: TGTGCCAGCAGCTTGCTGGGGGCGGGGGGAAGCACAGATACGCAGTATTTT. Full variable domain (outside the CDR3, taken from reference TRBV7-3 and TRBJ2-3): GAGVSQTPSNKVTEKGKYVELRCDPISGHTALYWYRQSLGQGPEFLIYFQGTGAADDSGLPNDRFFAVRPEGSVSTLKIQRTERGDSAVYLCASSLLGAGGSTDTQYFGPGTRLTVL.

The chain combines TRBV5-1 with TRBJ2-2; 9 bases are shared with TRBD1. Germline V lookup: CDR1 SGHRS, CDR2 YFSETQ. The CDR3 contains 16 residues. Trimming cost V 2 bases and J 1 base; bases outside gene matches: 3. The CDR3: CASSFTGGRNTGELFF. CDR3 nucleotide sequence: TGCGCCAGCAGCTTTACAGGGGGCCGGAACACCGGGGAGCTGTTTTTT.

This rearrangement joins TRBV30 to TRBJ2-7, with a possible D match to TRBD1 (5 bases). V shed 0 bases and J shed 5 bases, with 14 bases lying between them. The germline CDR1 and CDR2 sequences are GTSNPN and SVGIG (reference sequence). The CDR3 loop spans 14 amino acids. CDR3 region: CAWSVGAPAHEQYF. CDR3 nucleotide sequence: TGTGCCTGGAGTGTTGGGGCACCGGCCCACGAGCAGTACTTC.

V and J are TRBV19 and TRBJ1-1; 9 bases are a match to TRBD1. The V gene end was trimmed by 4 bases and the J gene end by 5 bases; junction bases not matched to a gene: 8. The CDR3 covers 15 residues. The germline V gene encodes CDR1 LNHDA and CDR2 SQIVND (reference sequence). The CDR3 is CASSKNPGTGTEAFF. The CDR3 DNA sequence: TGTGCCAGTAGTAAGAATCCCGGGACAGGGACTGAAGCTTTCTTT.

This clone turned up a few times. CDR3 bases: TGTGCCAGCAGCTTAGAGGCGGGGTATGCAGATACGCAGTATTTT. Protein sequence: CASSLEAGYADTQYF. The chain employs TRBV7-2 and TRBJ2-3, with D possibly TRBD2 on 6 matching bases. The V and J ends lost 1 base and 4 bases respectively, with 12 bases between them. Germline assignment: CDR1 SGHTA and CDR2 FQGNSA. The length of the CDR3 is 15 residues.

This clone has a single count. The rearrangement links TRBV27 to TRBJ1-3; 7 bases match TRBD1. Trimming cost V 6 bases and J 4 bases; bases outside gene matches: 6. CDR3 length equals 14 residues. Germline assignment: CDR1 MNHEY and CDR2 SMNVEV (reference sequence). The CDR3: CASSVTGSGNTIYF. The CDR3 nucleotides are TGTGCCAGCAGCGTGACAGGGAGCGGAAACACCATATATTTT.

The DNA of the CDR3 is TGTGCCAGCAAGCGGGGGACCTCCTATAATTCACCCCTCCACTTT. Translated, it gives CASKRGTSYNSPLHF. The rearrangement links TRBV6-5 to TRBJ1-6; D is possibly TRBD1 (5 bases). V lost 7 bases, J lost 0 bases, and 10 bases lay in between. From germline, CDR1 is MNHEY and CDR2 SVGAGI. The CDR3 runs 15 residues.

This chain joins TRBV3-1 (or the pseudogene TRBV3-2) and TRBJ2-3; 9 bases are shared with TRBD2. The V and J ends lost 0 bases and 2 bases, in that order; junction bases with no gene match: 6. CDR1 and CDR2 (germline): LGHDT, YNNKEL (reference sequence). This CDR3 region has 17 residues. CDR3 bases: TGTGCCAGCAGCCAAGAGCCACCGGGACTAGCCACAGATACGCAGTATTTT. Protein sequence: CASSQEPPGLATDTQYF.

V gene TRBV2 combines with J gene TRBJ2-7; no firm D call. CDR1 and CDR2 from the germline V gene are SNHLY and FYNNEI. V dropped 5 bases and J dropped 4 bases, with 15 bases sitting between them. The CDR3 length is 14 residues. The CDR3 sequence is CASSSHGGRYEQYF. CDR3 bases: TGTGCCAGCAGTTCCCACGGCGGCAGATACGAGCAGTACTTC.

This rearrangement joins TRBV9 to TRBJ2-3, with D tentatively TRBD1 (7 bases). Germline CDR1 and CDR2: SGDLS and YYNGEE. V gave up 4 bases and J gave up 4 bases, with 19 bases separating them. The CDR3 loop spans 16 amino acids. CDR3 sequence: CASSSAEGANPDTQYF. The DNA for the CDR3 is TGTGCCAGCAGCTCAGCGGAGGGGGCCAACCCAGATACGCAGTATTTT.

This clone was counted once. This sequence joins TRBV6-5 and TRBJ1-2; TRBD1 is a possible D gene (6 bases). This CDR3 is 13 amino acids long. Germline V CDR1 and CDR2: MNHEY, SVGAGI. Trimming shortened V by 8 bases and J by 8 bases, and 18 bases separated the two germline ends. CDR3 nucleotides: TGTGCCAGCGGTACAGGGAGAGTATTAGGCTACACCTTC. Translated: CASGTGRVLGYTF.

This clone was counted a single time. The V gene is TRBV19, the J gene TRBJ1-2; the D is unclear. This CDR3 is built from 15 residues. Per germline, CDR1 LNHDA and CDR2 SQIVND (reference sequence). Trimming removed 0 bases from V and 2 bases from J, with 10 bases in between. In DNA form, the CDR3 reads TGTGCCAGTAGTATAGATATACAGAAGAACTATGGCTACACCTTC. Protein product: CASSIDIQKNYGYTF.

The genes are TRBV7-2 and TRBJ1-1; D remains unclear. There are 12 residues in the CDR3. V was trimmed by 2 bases and J by 3 bases, leaving 4 bases between them. CDR1 is SGHTA and CDR2 is FQGNSA in the germline V gene. In nucleotides, the CDR3 is TGTGCCAGCAGCTTATCATACACTGAAGCTTTCTTT. Translation gives CASSLSYTEAFF.

The J gene is TRBJ2-5, the V gene TRBV15, with D tentatively TRBD2 (6 bases). The length of the CDR3 is 16 residues. The germline V gene encodes CDR1 LNHNV and CDR2 YYDKDF (reference sequence). V lost 1 base and J lost 0, with 12 bases in between. CDR3 protein: CATSRVQDYHQETQYF. As DNA, the CDR3 is TGTGCCACCAGCAGAGTTCAGGACTACCACCAAGAGACCCAGTACTTC.

The CDR3 sequence is CASTIRDRDTEAFF. The CDR3 coding sequence is TGTGCCAGTACCATCCGGGACAGGGACACTGAAGCTTTCTTT. This chain connects TRBV19 to TRBJ1-1; 9 nucleotides line up with TRBD1. J lost 3 bases, V lost 7 bases, and 6 bases had no gene match. Germline loops: CDR1 LNHDA, CDR2 SQIVND (reference sequence). The CDR3 has 14 residues.

The chain couples TRBV7-2 to TRBJ2-1, with TRBD2 matching over 11 bases. The CDR3 spans 15 residues. CDR1 and CDR2 (germline): SGHTA, FQGNSA. V lost 2 bases, J lost 8 bases, and 5 bases stayed unmatched. The CDR3 sequence: CASSLLAGGPYEQFF. For the CDR3, the DNA is TGTGCCAGCAGCTTATTAGCGGGGGGGCCGTATGAGCAGTTCTTC. Together with reference TRBV7-2 and TRBJ2-1, the CDR3 gives the full variable domain: GAGVSQSPSNKVTEKGKDVELRCDPISGHTALYWYRQSLGQGLEFLIYFQGNSAPDKSGLPSDRFSAERTGGSVSTLTIQRTQQEDSAVYLCASSLLAGGPYEQFFGPGTRLTVL.

The genes are TRBV20-1 and TRBJ2-1; D is ambiguous. This CDR3 comprises 11 residues. Germline V CDR1 and CDR2: DFQATT, SNEGSKA (reference sequence). The V and J ends lost 0 bases and 7 bases respectively, with 4 bases between them. The CDR3 loop reads CSARDRNEQFF. The CDR3 bases are TGCAGTGCTAGAGATAGAAATGAGCAGTTCTTC.